The TCR beta chain under discussion was sequenced for a study of early T cells in non-severe SARS-CoV-2 infection. CDR3 length: 13 residues. Germline assignment: CDR1 DFQATT and CDR2 SNEGSKA (reference sequence). Trimming at V came to 6 bases and at J to 5 bases, leaving 7 bases not matched to a gene. General study results and limits: Using VDJdb, the matching emphasized anti-spike CD8 responses while missing private and CD4 specificities.

MiXCR was run by TCRdb on the 5' RACE reads, yielding one entry per CDR3 protein. The sample consists of roughly 61,000 distinct CDR3 sequences, 8.5% to 10% of them appearing once. This clonotype was seen many times. Its antigen is not known. This receptor was obtained from an adult who was a healthcare worker with PCR-confirmed SARS-CoV-2 infection or an uninfected control (not recorded which). Sample: whole blood. The chain employs TRBV20-1 and TRBJ1-5, with 7 bases identical to TRBD1. In nucleotides, the CDR3 is TGCAGTGCGAGACAGGGTGGGGATCAGCCCCAGCATTTT. Protein sequence: CSARQGGDQPQHF.